This entry lists 6 T cell receptor beta chains sequenced from one sample in a study of blood T cell repertoires in COVID-19. Profiling relied on immunoSEQ multiplex PCR, and the TCRdb table lists in-frame clones only, not all of them. In the table there are around 320,000 clones, 85% to 90% of which are singletons. Sample: PBMCs or T cells enriched from blood (not recorded which). These receptors were obtained from a woman in her fifties or sixties who had been exposed to COVID-19.

The chain joins TRBV12-3 or TRBV12-4 to TRBJ2-7, with D unresolved. Trimming removed 2 bases from V and 5 bases from J, with 10 bases in between. The CDR3 consists of 13 residues. The CDR3 is CASSLSYLDEQYF. DNA for the CDR3: TGTGCCAGCAGTTTATCGTATCTCGACGAGCAGTACTTC.

The gene calls are TRBV2 and TRBJ2-1, with TRBD2 identical over 14 bases. The ends lost 8 bases at V and 8 bases at J; junction bases unmatched: 5. The CDR3 extends over 14 amino acids. In germline, CDR1 is SNHLY, CDR2 FYNNEI. The CDR3 loop is CASSQTSGGDEQFF. The CDR3 region has the DNA TGTGCCAGCTCGCAGACTAGCGGGGGGGATGAGCAGTTCTTC. Variable domain in full (rest from reference TRBV2 and TRBJ2-1): EPEVTQTPSHQVTQMGQEVILRCVPISNHLYFYWYRQILGQKVEFLVSFYNNEISEKSEIFDDQFSVERPDGSNFTLKIRSTKLEDSAMYFCASSQTSGGDEQFFGPGTRLTVL.

The chain uses TRBV30 and TRBJ2-1; possibly TRBD1 for D (5 bases). The CDR3 runs to 13 residues. Germline CDR1 is GTSNPN and CDR2 is SVGIG (reference sequence). Trimming left V 1 base short and J 5 bases short, with 9 bases between. The CDR3 DNA is TGTGCCTGGAGTGGAGACAGACACAATGAGCAGTTCTTC. It codes for CAWSGDRHNEQFF.

The chain joins TRBV5-4 to TRBJ1-1; no reliable D call. V was trimmed by 3 bases and J by 5 bases, leaving 14 bases between them. The CDR3 has 14 amino acids. Germline CDR1 SGHNT, CDR2 YYREEE (reference sequence). This CDR3 is CASSYPGTGTEAFF. In DNA form, the CDR3 reads TGTGCCAGCAGCTACCCGGGAACGGGAACTGAAGCTTTCTTT.

V gene TRBV2 combines with J gene TRBJ1-2, with D tentatively TRBD1 (6 bases). The CDR3 runs 17 residues. V gave up 3 bases and J gave up 4 bases, with 21 bases separating them. Germline CDR1 SNHLY, CDR2 FYNNEI. CDR3: CASSEGTNREHAYGYTF. CDR3 DNA: TGTGCCAGCAGTGAGGGGACAAATCGCGAACACGCCTATGGCTACACCTTC.

The J gene is TRBJ2-1, the V gene TRBV5-1; 11 bases are a match to TRBD2. The CDR3 covers 16 residues. CDR1 and CDR2 from the germline V gene are SGHRS and YFSETQ. Losses at the gene ends were 0 bases for V and 4 bases for J; bases not matched to a gene: 3. CDR3 sequence reads: CASSLEGLAVYNEQFF. In DNA form, the CDR3 reads TGCGCCAGCAGCTTGGAGGGACTAGCGGTGTACAATGAGCAGTTCTTC.